This is a list of T cell receptor beta chains from one sample in a study of cytomegalovirus exposure and HLA in healthy donors. Only in-frame clones appear in the TCRdb table, and some are missing; sequencing was by immunoSEQ multiplex PCR. The repertoire has 210,000 or so clones, around 87% of them found once; the top ten carry 1.3%. The specimen sequenced was PBMCs. These receptors were collected from a man younger than 45 in good health and CMV-seronegative. The CDR3 runs from the conserved cysteine through the conserved F or W. A D gene is named only where the DNA matches it firmly. Expanded clones get a size class; other rows say once, few or many, or leave the size out.

D: NA
size: NA
V: TRBV7-2
J: TRBJ1-5
CDR3: CASSLPQGNQPQHF
DNA: TGTGCCAGCAGCCTTCCCCAGGGGAATCAGCCCCAGCATTTT

D: NA
size: NA
V: TRBV2
J: TRBJ1-5
CDR3: CASQLGERQPQHF
DNA: TGTGCCAGCCAGCTCGGGGAGCGACAGCCCCAGCATTTT

D: TRBD1
size: NA
V: TRBV29-1
J: TRBJ1-4
CDR3: CSVFGQGINEKLFF
DNA: TGCAGCGTTTTCGGACAGGGGATTAATGAAAAACTGTTTTTT

D: NA
size: NA
V: TRBV7-6
J: TRBJ2-3
CDR3: CASSLSADTDTQYF
DNA: TGTGCCAGCAGCTTAAGCGCTGACACAGATACGCAGTATTTT

D: NA
size: NA
V: TRBV5-4
J: TRBJ2-3
CDR3: CASSLNAGSTDTQYF
DNA: TGTGCCAGCAGCTTGAACGCGGGAAGCACAGATACGCAGTATTTT

D: TRBD1
size: NA
V: TRBV4-1
J: TRBJ2-7
CDR3: CASSHTNGQGGRDEQYF
DNA: TGCGCCAGCAGCCATACGAACGGACAGGGAGGAAGGGACGAGCAGTACTTC

D: NA
size: NA
V: TRBV11-2
J: TRBJ2-7
CDR3: CASSLVQGSTYEQYF
DNA: TGTGCCAGCAGCTTAGTGCAGGGATCGACCTACGAGCAGTACTTC

D: NA
size: NA
V: TRBV4-2
J: TRBJ2-1
CDR3: CASSQRSDSYNEQFF
DNA: TGTGCCAGCAGCCAAAGGTCGGACTCTTACAATGAGCAGTTCTTC

D: NA
size: NA
V: TRBV19
J: TRBJ2-2
CDR3: CASSGPRRELFF
DNA: TGTGCCAGTAGTGGCCCCAGGCGGGAGCTGTTTTTT

D: TRBD1
size: NA
V: TRBV6-5
J: TRBJ1-4
CDR3: CASRRTGQNEKLFF
DNA: TGTGCCAGCAGGCGGACAGGGCAAAATGAAAAACTGTTTTTT

D: NA
size: NA
V: TRBV20-1
J: TRBJ1-2
CDR3: CSASDSIGYTF
DNA: TGCAGTGCTAGCGACAGTATTGGCTACACCTTC

D: NA
size: NA
V: TRBV7-2
J: TRBJ2-2
CDR3: CASSPELVRNTGELFF
DNA: TGTGCCAGCAGCCCTGAACTAGTCAGAAACACCGGGGAGCTGTTTTTT

D: TRBD2
size: NA
V: TRBV5-1
J: TRBJ2-3
CDR3: CASSLGLAASTDTQYF
DNA: TGCGCCAGCAGCTTGGGACTAGCGGCTAGCACAGATACGCAGTATTTT

D: NA
size: NA
V: TRBV6-5
J: TRBJ1-3
CDR3: CASTTSGDTIYF
DNA: TGTGCCAGCACCACATCGGGGGACACCATATATTTT

D: NA
size: NA
V: TRBV10-2
J: TRBJ2-2
CDR3: CASSEVNTGELFF
DNA: TGCGCCAGCAGTGAGGTAAACACCGGGGAGCTGTTTTTT

D: NA
size: NA
V: TRBV28
J: TRBJ2-7
CDR3: CASSSVHYEQYF
DNA: TGTGCCAGCAGTTCAGTCCACTACGAGCAGTACTTC

D: NA
size: NA
V: TRBV6-1
J: TRBJ2-7
CDR3: CASSRDFSEQYF
DNA: TGTGCCAGCAGTCGGGACTTCTCCGAGCAGTACTTC

D: NA
size: NA
V: TRBV7-9
J: TRBJ2-5
CDR3: CASSLGGRVIRGETQYF
DNA: TGTGCCAGCAGCTTAGGAGGCAGGGTTATAAGAGGAGAGACCCAGTACTTC

D: TRBD1
size: NA
V: TRBV28
J: TRBJ1-5
CDR3: CASTLTGRNQPQHF
DNA: TGTGCCAGCACCTTGACAGGGAGAAATCAGCCCCAGCATTTT

D: NA
size: once
V: TRBV6-5
J: TRBJ1-1
CDR3: CASSYNSGTEAFF
DNA: TGTGCCAGCAGTTACAATTCGGGGACAGAAGCTTTCTTT